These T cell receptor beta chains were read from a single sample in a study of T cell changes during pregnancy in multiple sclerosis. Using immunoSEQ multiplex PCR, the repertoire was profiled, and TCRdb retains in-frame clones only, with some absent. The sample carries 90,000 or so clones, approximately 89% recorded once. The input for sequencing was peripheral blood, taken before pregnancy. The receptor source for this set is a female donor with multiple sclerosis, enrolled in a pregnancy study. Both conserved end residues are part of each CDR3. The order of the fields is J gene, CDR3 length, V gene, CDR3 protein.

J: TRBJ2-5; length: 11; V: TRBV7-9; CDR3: CASSFRETQYF
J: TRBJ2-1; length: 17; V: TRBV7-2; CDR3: CASSLVPDGTSANEQFF
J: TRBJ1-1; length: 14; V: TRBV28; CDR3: CASSETGGFGAAFF
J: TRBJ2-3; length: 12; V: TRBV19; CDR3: CASSISLNPQYF
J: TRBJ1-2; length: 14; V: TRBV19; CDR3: CASTKGGGNYGYTF
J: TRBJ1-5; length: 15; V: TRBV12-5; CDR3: CASVRQGAGNQPQHF
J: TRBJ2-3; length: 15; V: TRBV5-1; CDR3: CASSWAGGSTDTQYF
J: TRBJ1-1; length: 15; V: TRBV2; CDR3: CASIRLTGMNTEAFF
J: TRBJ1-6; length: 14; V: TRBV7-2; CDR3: CASSPDSPDSPLHF
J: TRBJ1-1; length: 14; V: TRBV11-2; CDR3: CASSSIPGTGNPFF
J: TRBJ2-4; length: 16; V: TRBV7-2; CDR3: CASSFVTTGEQNIQYF
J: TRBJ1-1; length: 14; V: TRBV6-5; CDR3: CASSRGLPDREAFF
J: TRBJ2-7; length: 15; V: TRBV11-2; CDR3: CASSFGGGVTYEQYF
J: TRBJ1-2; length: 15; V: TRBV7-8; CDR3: CASSPSPQGVEGYTF
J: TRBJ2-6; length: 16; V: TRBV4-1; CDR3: CASSQDPDSGANVLTF
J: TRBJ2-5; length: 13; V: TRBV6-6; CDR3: CASRTGVRETQYF
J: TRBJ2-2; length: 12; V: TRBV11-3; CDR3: CASSLVHGELFF
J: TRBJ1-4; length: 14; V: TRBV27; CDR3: CASSRTLLNEKLFF
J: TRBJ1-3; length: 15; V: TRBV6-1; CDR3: CASSVTRYSGNTIYF
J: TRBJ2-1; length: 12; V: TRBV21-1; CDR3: CASSKKWDFQFF
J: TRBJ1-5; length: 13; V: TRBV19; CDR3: CASSYRESQPQHF
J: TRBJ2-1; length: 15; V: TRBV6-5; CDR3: CASSSPSGPYNEQFF
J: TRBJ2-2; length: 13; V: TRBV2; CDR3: CASRVTGVGELFF
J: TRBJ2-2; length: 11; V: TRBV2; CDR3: CASRRTGELFF
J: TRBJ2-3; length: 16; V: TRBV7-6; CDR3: CASSLGTSGSTDTQYF
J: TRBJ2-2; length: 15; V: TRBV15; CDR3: CATSRDRGPGGELFF
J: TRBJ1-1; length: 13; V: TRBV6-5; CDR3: CASTDSGNTEAFF
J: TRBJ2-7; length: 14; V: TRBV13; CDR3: CASSLRGPTYEQYF
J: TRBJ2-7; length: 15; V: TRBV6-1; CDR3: CASRPTSGGAYEQYF
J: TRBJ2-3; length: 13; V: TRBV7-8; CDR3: CASSPEGGYTQYF
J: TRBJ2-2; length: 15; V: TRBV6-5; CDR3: CASSYGQPHTGELFF
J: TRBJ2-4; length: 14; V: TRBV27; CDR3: CASSPGVAKNIQYF
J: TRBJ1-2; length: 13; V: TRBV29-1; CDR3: CSVDGARGYGYTF
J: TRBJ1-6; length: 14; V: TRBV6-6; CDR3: CASSYGAENSPLHF
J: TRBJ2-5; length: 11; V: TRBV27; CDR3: CASSSQETQYF
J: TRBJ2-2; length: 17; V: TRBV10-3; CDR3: CAISETSNTANTGELFF
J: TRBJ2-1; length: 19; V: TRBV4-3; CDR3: CASSQDLIRGAGLYNEQFF
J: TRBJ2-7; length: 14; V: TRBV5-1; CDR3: CASSPAGGSYEQYF
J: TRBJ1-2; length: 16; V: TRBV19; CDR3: CASSSDRGRGDYGYTF
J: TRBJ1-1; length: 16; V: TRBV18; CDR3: CASSLTPPQQNTEAFF
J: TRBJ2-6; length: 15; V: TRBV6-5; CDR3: CATQTGGAGANVLTF
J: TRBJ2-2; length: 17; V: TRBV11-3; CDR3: CASRRTIGTMNTGELFF
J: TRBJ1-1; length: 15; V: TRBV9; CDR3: CASSAQGYMNTEAFF
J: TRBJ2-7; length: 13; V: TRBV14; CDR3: CASSQDQGGEQYF
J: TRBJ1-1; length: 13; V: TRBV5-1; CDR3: CASSLGGNTEAFF
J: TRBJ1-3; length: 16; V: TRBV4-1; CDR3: CASRSGGGRLGNTIYF
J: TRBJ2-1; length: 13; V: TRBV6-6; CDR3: CASRPPDRGEEFF
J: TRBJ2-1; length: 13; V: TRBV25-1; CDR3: CASRRTGENEQFF
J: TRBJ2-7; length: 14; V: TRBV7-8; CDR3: CASNPGQGAYEQYF
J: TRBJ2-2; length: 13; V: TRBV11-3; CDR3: CASSFGRSGELFF
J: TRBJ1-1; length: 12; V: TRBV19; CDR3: CASSLQGTEAFF
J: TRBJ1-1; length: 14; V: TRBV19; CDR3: CASRGWDRASEAFF
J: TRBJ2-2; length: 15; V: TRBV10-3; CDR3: CAIKRGQGDTGELFF